Following are 22 T cell receptor beta chains from one sample sequenced in a study of blood T cell repertoires in COVID-19. Libraries were prepared by immunoSEQ multiplex PCR; TCRdb keeps only in-frame clonotypes and omits some of them. The sample consists of under 45,000 clones, 86% of them appearing once. The sample was peripheral blood. These TCRs come from a man between 60 and 75 years old with active COVID-19.

The CDR3 nucleotides are TGTGCCAGCAGCTTGGTCCATGTGAAAAACATTCAGTACTTC. Its translation: CASSLVHVKNIQYF. The gene calls are TRBV5-6 and TRBJ2-4; D ambiguous. Germline assignment: CDR1 SGHDT and CDR2 YYEEEE. The ends were cut back, 0 bases at V and 4 bases at J, with 8 bases in the middle. The CDR3 spans 14 residues.

In its sample, this clone was seen once. The chain uses TRBV3-1 (or the pseudogene TRBV3-2) and TRBJ1-1, with D tentatively TRBD1 (6 bases). The germline V gene encodes CDR1 LGHDT and CDR2 YNNKEL (reference sequence). Trimming removed 3 bases at V and 0 bases at J, with 11 bases between. This CDR3 has 15 amino acids. The CDR3: CASSHRTAMNTEAFF. The CDR3 bases are TGTGCCAGCAGCCATCGGACAGCTATGAACACTGAAGCTTTCTTT.

The chain couples TRBV12-3 or TRBV12-4 to TRBJ2-1; D remains unclear. Trimming left V 6 bases short and J 8 bases short, with 14 bases between. This CDR3 comprises 13 residues. The CDR3 loop reads CASSPRPRDEQFF. Here the CDR3 DNA reads TGTGCCAGCAGCCCCCGGCCCCGGGATGAGCAGTTCTTC.

This clone was picked up one time. The rearrangement joins TRBV9 to TRBJ2-3; tentatively, D is TRBD2 (6 bases). Trimming removed 3 bases at V and 0 bases at J, with 11 bases between. The CDR3 is 15 residues long. Per the germline V gene, CDR1 is SGDLS and CDR2 is YYNGEE. Written as DNA, the CDR3 is TGTGCCAGCAGCGGTAGCGGTACTAGCACAGATACGCAGTATTTT. It specifies CASSGSGTSTDTQYF.

CDR3 coding DNA: TGTGCCAGCAGCCAAGAGGAAACTAATGAAAAACTGTTTTTT. Amino acid sequence: CASSQEETNEKLFF. The chain recombines TRBV7-6 with TRBJ1-4; D unresolved. V gave up 5 bases and J gave up 1 base, with 8 bases separating them. The CDR3 sequence is 14 residues long. Germline CDR1 is SGHVS and CDR2 is FNYEAQ. Full variable domain (remainder filled in from reference TRBV7-6 and TRBJ1-4): GAGVSQSPRYKVTKRGQDVALRCDPISGHVSLYWYRQALGQGPEFLTYFNYEAQQDKSGLPNDRFSAERPEGSISTLTIQRTEQRDSAMYRCASSQEETNEKLFFGSGTQLSVL.

The chain uses TRBV18 and TRBJ1-1; no clear D gene. Germline V lookup: CDR1 KGHSH, CDR2 LQKENI. V lost 6 bases and J 0 bases, leaving 11 bases between the germline ends. CDR3 length: 14 amino acids. The CDR3 spells CASSPAQVNTEAFF. As DNA, the CDR3 is TGTGCCAGCTCGCCGGCCCAGGTGAACACTGAAGCTTTCTTT. Based on the CDR3 plus reference TRBV18 and TRBJ1-1, the full variable domain is NAGVMQNPRHLVRRRGQEARLRCSPMKGHSHVYWYRQLPEEGLKFMVYLQKENIIDESGMPKERFSAEFPKEGPSILRIQQVVRGDSAAYFCASSPAQVNTEAFFGQGTRLTVV.

J is TRBJ2-3 and V is TRBV5-1; 12 bases map to TRBD2. The CDR3 loop spans 16 amino acids. In germline, CDR1 is SGHRS, CDR2 YFSETQ. V dropped 4 bases and J dropped 8; count of bases not matched to a gene: 11. In DNA form, the CDR3 reads TGCGCCAGCAGCGCCGCTGGGACTAGCGGGCGAAGTACGCAGTATTTT. This encodes CASSAAGTSGRSTQYF.

The chain joins TRBV5-1 to TRBJ2-2; 9 nucleotides line up with TRBD1. Germline CDR1 reads SGHRS; CDR2 reads YFSETQ. The CDR3 is 14 amino acids. V lost 4 bases to trimming and J lost 7 bases; unmatched junction nucleotides: 5. The CDR3 DNA is TGCGCCAGCAGCGCAGGGACAGGGAACGGGGAGCTGTTTTTT. It is translated as CASSAGTGNGELFF.

The chain couples TRBV11-2 to TRBJ2-5, with D possibly being TRBD2 (6 bases). Germline values: CDR1 SGHAT, CDR2 FQNNGV. The CDR3 sequence is 13 residues long. V dropped 5 bases and J dropped 4 bases, with 11 bases sitting between them. For the CDR3, the DNA is TGTGCCAGCAGCCCAGGGACTGGAGAGACCCAGTACTTC. Its translation: CASSPGTGETQYF.

CDR3 loop: CATSGERGLGNEKLFF. CDR3 nucleotide sequence: TGTGCCACCAGCGGGGAGAGGGGGCTGGGTAATGAAAAACTGTTTTTT. The chain couples TRBV15 to TRBJ1-4; 7 bases line up with TRBD1. V lost 5 bases and J lost 4; bases outside the gene matches: 10. The V gene's germline CDR1 is LNHNV and CDR2 YYDKDF (reference sequence). The CDR3 has 16 residues.

This clone showed up just once. This sequence joins TRBV9 and TRBJ2-1; 10 nucleotides agree with TRBD2. V was pared by 0 bases and J by 11 bases, with 5 bases of the junction left unmatched. CDR3 size: 14 residues. Germline assignment: CDR1 SGDLS and CDR2 YYNGEE. The CDR3: CASSVGAGGQQQFF. As DNA, the CDR3 is TGTGCCAGCAGCGTAGGAGCGGGGGGGCAACAGCAGTTCTTC.

The chain carries TRBV10-3 and TRBJ2-3; possibly TRBD2 for D (6 bases). The V gene's germline CDR1 is ENHRY and CDR2 SYGVKD. The ends were cut back, 9 bases at V and 2 bases at J, with 12 bases in the middle. The CDR3 consists of 13 residues. Written as DNA, the CDR3 is TGTGCCATGGGGACTTCCGACACAGATACGCAGTATTTT. Translating it yields CAMGTSDTDTQYF.

The V gene is TRBV7-2, the J gene TRBJ1-2; perhaps TRBD1 as D (5 bases). The CDR3 covers 14 residues. Germline V CDR1 and CDR2: SGHTA, FQGNSA. V lost 5 bases to trimming and J lost 8 bases, with 18 bases between them. CDR3 loop: CASSPQGIIQGYTF. CDR3 bases: TGTGCCAGCAGCCCCCAGGGAATCATCCAGGGCTACACCTTC.

This chain links TRBV2 with TRBJ2-3; TRBD2 might be the D (6 bases). The V and J ends lost 7 bases and 0 bases respectively, with 8 bases between them. This CDR3 region has 13 residues. The germline V gene encodes CDR1 SNHLY and CDR2 FYNNEI. The CDR3 sequence: CASMGTSTDTQYF. CDR3 nucleotide sequence: TGTGCCAGCATGGGGACTAGCACAGATACGCAGTATTTT.

This chain links TRBV19 with TRBJ1-6, with D maybe TRBD1 (5 bases). The V and J ends lost 5 bases and 9 bases respectively, with 14 bases between them. The germline V gene has CDR1 LNHDA and CDR2 SQIVND (reference sequence). This CDR3 is 14 amino acids long. CDR3 nucleotide sequence: TGTGCCAGTAGTTTGACAGTTAACTCTTCACCCCTCCACTTT. It encodes CASSLTVNSSPLHF.

The chain carries TRBV20-1 and TRBJ2-3, with D perhaps matching TRBD2 (6 bases). The CDR3 has 15 amino acids. V dropped 3 bases and J dropped 4 bases, with 17 bases sitting between them. Looked up from germline, CDR1 is DFQATT and CDR2 is SNEGSKA (reference sequence). The CDR3 sequence: CSASRAGGVADTQYF. As DNA, the CDR3 is TGCAGTGCTAGTCGGGCAGGAGGGGTAGCAGATACGCAGTATTTT.

The chain is built from TRBV4-3 and TRBJ1-1; the D gene is possibly TRBD1 (5 bases). CDR1 and CDR2 (germline): LGHNA, YSLEER. The CDR3 loop spans 13 amino acids. The V end lost 5 bases, the J end lost 4 bases, and 11 bases lay between the germline ends. CDR3 in amino acids: CASSNAGGTEAFF. The CDR3, as DNA: TGCGCCAGCAGCAACGCGGGGGGCACTGAAGCTTTCTTT.

V usage is TRBV10-3 and J usage is TRBJ2-1; TRBD1 matches 9 bases. Germline loops: CDR1 ENHRY, CDR2 SYGVKD. Unmatched junction bases numbered 6, after V lost 4 bases and J lost 5 bases. This CDR3 is 15 amino acids long. The CDR3 region is CAISVSGTGNNEQFF. As DNA, the CDR3 is TGTGCCATCAGTGTTTCAGGGACAGGGAACAATGAGCAGTTCTTC.

CDR3 DNA sequence: TGTGCCAGCAGCCGCCCCGCTAGCTCCTACGAGCAGTACTTC. This encodes CASSRPASSYEQYF. The gene calls are TRBV28 and TRBJ2-7; D remains unclear. V was cut by 6 bases and J by 0 bases, with 12 bases left in between. Germline CDR1 MDHEN, CDR2 SYDVKM. The CDR3 sequence is 14 residues long.

This clone came up a few times. The chain employs TRBV12-3 or TRBV12-4 and TRBJ1-1; D call uncertain. With 5 bases removed from V and 5 bases from J, the gap between germline ends came to 9 bases. The CDR3 totals 12 residues. The CDR3 region is CASSPSRTEAFF. In DNA, the CDR3 is TGTGCCAGCAGTCCGTCCCGGACTGAAGCTTTCTTT.

CDR3 coding DNA: TGTGCCACCAGCAGAGATGCGGCAGTAAATCAGCCCCAGCATTTT. This gives the protein CATSRDAAVNQPQHF. This chain connects TRBV15 to TRBJ1-5; D remains unclear. This CDR3 has 15 residues. Germline CDR1 is LNHNV and CDR2 is YYDKDF (reference sequence). Trimming removed 0 bases from V and 4 bases from J, with 10 bases in between.

V gene TRBV5-1 combines with J gene TRBJ2-7, with a tentative D call TRBD2 (5 bases). This CDR3 spans 15 amino acids. Germline V gene data show CDR1 as SGHRS and CDR2 as YFSETQ. V dropped 1 base and J dropped 6 bases, with 17 bases sitting between them. The CDR3 region is CASSLIPVQEGEQYF. CDR3 sequence (DNA): TGCGCCAGCAGCTTGATTCCGGTCCAAGAGGGCGAGCAGTACTTC.